This T cell receptor (beta chain) was observed in a study of shared clonotypes between healthy human individuals. Study as a whole: Per donor, three plates held CD4 naive cells, three held CD4 memory, two held CD8 naive and one held CD8 memory. General observations from the study: Blood was the only sampled material, and tissue repertoires likely differ. In the sorted subsets, rarefaction showed sequencing was incomplete despite large depth. Represented diversity, genetic and exposure-history alike, was limited by few donors.

To note about this clone: Its antigen is as yet unknown.

Germline V gene sequence: CDR1 SNHLY, CDR2 FYNNEI. V was clipped by 9 bases and J by 8 bases; unmatched bases: 12. CDR3 length: 14 residues. Here immunoSEQ multiplex PCR was the method, and the copy in TCRdb shows in-frame clones only, minus some. The table includes tens of thousands of clones, 62% detected once. Sample: memory CD8+ T cells sorted from blood. This sample's subset: CD45RO+ cells pooled with CCR7-negative TemRA cells. This TCR came from a man between 25 and 39 years old in good health. This chain connects TRBV2 to TRBJ2-1; 8 nucleotides line up with TRBD2. The CDR3 coding sequence is TGTGCCAGTCAAGCGGGAGTTCCTTCTGATGAGCAGTTCTTC. It yields the protein CASQAGVPSDEQFF.